This T cell receptor (beta chain) comes out of a study of patients and donors after allogeneic stem cell transplantation. Using its own MiXCR run on the RT-PCR reads, TCRdb lists one record per CDR3 protein. The table shows about 960,000 distinct CDR3 sequences, with roughly 17% occurring only once. There are a few counts of this clonotype. This TCR was sampled from a human donor who was either an allogeneic HSCT recipient or a stem cell or donor lymphocyte infusion donor (not recorded which). It is not recorded whose cells these are; they may come from a transplant donor. Sequencing was performed on blood, either unsorted or a sorted T cell fraction (not recorded which).

CDR3 amino acids: CASSSAIGSSYEQYF. The CDR3 DNA is TGTGCCAGCAGCTCGGCCATTGGGAGCTCCTACGAGCAGTACTTC. The rearrangement uses TRBV7-9 and TRBJ2-7, with a tentative D call TRBD2 (5 bases). Trimming shortened V by 4 bases and J by 0 bases, and 13 bases separated the two germline ends. This CDR3 spans 15 amino acids. Germline CDR1 SEHNR, CDR2 FQNEAQ (reference sequence). The full variable domain, rest sourced from reference TRBV7-9 and TRBJ2-7, is DTGVSQNPRHKITKRGQNVTFRCDPISEHNRLYWYRQTLGQGPEFLTYFQNEAQLEKSRLLSDRFSAERPKGSFSTLEIQRTEQGDSAMYLCASSSAIGSSYEQYFGPGTRLTVT.